This T cell receptor beta chain was captured in a study of T cells after yellow fever vaccination (dated by TCRdb to between 2018 and 2021). Concerning the study at large: The SMART-Seq v4 Ultra Low Input RNA kit was used to prepare libraries from fractions with low cell numbers. To follow T-cell clones before and after both primary and booster YFV17D yellow fever vaccination, bulk TCR alpha and beta repertoires underwent longitudinal sequencing. Two healthy male donors, one aged 18 to 29 and one aged 30 to 40 years, were included in the cohort. Bulk PBMC replicates and cell subsets were isolated from blood drawn at multiple timepoints before and after both primary and secondary immunization. The paper as a whole reports these results and caveats: After the booster, most of the clones that had expanded following primary vaccination were detected again (just under 97% of CD4 and roughly nine tenths of CD8), which suggests that memory was broadly maintained. The secondary T-cell response was found to be weaker but faster than the primary response, with a peak reached on day 5 rather than on day 15. Only a couple of donors were included in the study, so the extent to which the findings can be generalized is limited. Because abundant contaminating clonotypes from the bulk population could be contained in FACS-sorted repertoires, computational filtering was required. A small fraction of clonotypes showed up in both the CD4 and CD8 compartments, probably as a result of convergent recombination.

TCR cDNA was made using 5'RACE template switching, a step that added a universal primer site and unique molecular identifiers. cDNA synthesis was primed from both the TCR alpha and TCR beta constant segments. Library amplification involved two PCR steps, and the second step added sample barcodes and sequencing adapters. Sequencing of libraries was performed on Illumina HiSeq 2500 (2x100 bp) or NovaSeq (2x150 bp). Turning to the authors' computational methods: Demultiplexing of reads and collapsing into UMI consensus sequences were performed with MIGEC, and V(D)J alignment was carried out with MiXCR. Vaccine-responding clonotypes were identified with edgeR using replicate PBMC samples, with FDR below 0.01 and a log2 fold change above 5 up to day 15 being required. Each bulk clonotype received a CD4 or CD8 identity based on whether the sequenced CD4 or CD8 repertoire contained that clonotype at higher abundance. The raw public reads went through TCRdb reprocessing: fastp at Q25, MiXCR clone calling, in-frame beta chains kept. Each entry is one CDR3 protein sequence, shown with its most common DNA and genes. TCRdb, rather than the study authors, made the V and J calls. In this sample the table shows around 73,000 distinct CDR3 sequences, just under 8% of which occur a single time. The top ten constitute more than 35% of the sample.

What the treatment or condition label conveys for this sample: live attenuated yellow fever vaccine strain. A standard Ficoll-Paque protocol was used to isolate PBMCs from peripheral blood. CD4 and CD8 T-cell fractions were isolated with Dynabeads CD4 and CD8 positive selection kits. RNA was extracted with TriZol from bulk PBMCs, CD4 and CD8 fractions, and dextramer-positive and dextramer-negative fractions. The table lists this clonotype with a few counts. There is no known antigen for this receptor. Base qualities are missing; no much larger clone stands one base away. Sequenced material: CD8+ T cells sorted from PBMCs, taken on the day of the yellow fever booster vaccination. This sequence originates from a man aged 25-45 years who received the YFV17D yellow fever vaccine.

The encoded CDR3 is CASREGLSTYNEQFF. The nucleotide sequence reads TGTGCCAGCAGGGAGGGACTAAGCACCTACAATGAGCAGTTCTTC. This chain joins TRBV12-3 or TRBV12-4 to TRBJ2-1, and 7 bases in between align with TRBD2. The CDR3 goes from the cysteine to the phenylalanine over 15 residues. CDR3 DNA is the only sequence kept; it has 45 bases, read in frame from the first base. V is pruned by 6 bases and J by 2 bases, leaving 7 bases of the junction without a gene match.